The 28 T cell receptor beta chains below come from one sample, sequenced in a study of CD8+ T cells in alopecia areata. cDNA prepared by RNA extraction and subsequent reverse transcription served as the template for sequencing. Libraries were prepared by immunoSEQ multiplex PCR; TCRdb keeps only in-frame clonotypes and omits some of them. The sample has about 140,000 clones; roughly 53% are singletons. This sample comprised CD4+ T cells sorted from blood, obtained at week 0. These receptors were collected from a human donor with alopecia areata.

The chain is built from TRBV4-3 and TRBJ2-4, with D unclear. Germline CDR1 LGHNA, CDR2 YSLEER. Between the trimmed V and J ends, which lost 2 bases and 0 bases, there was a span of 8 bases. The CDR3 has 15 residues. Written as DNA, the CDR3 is TGCGCCAGCAGCCAACAACCCCTAGCCAAAAACATTCAGTACTTC. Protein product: CASSQQPLAKNIQYF.

CDR3 DNA: TGTGCCAGCAGCTGGCGACCCGGGGAGCTGTTTTTT. Its protein is CASSWRPGELFF. The gene calls are TRBV5-6 and TRBJ2-2, with D hard to call. V lost 3 bases and J 6 bases, leaving 6 bases between the germline ends. This CDR3 has 12 amino acids. Germline loops: CDR1 SGHDT, CDR2 YYEEEE.

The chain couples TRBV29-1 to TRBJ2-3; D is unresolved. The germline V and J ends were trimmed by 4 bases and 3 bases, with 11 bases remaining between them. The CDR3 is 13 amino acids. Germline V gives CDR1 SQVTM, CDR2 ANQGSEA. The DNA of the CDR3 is TGCAGCGTTGGAGGACGGAGTACAGATACGCAGTATTTT. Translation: CSVGGRSTDTQYF.

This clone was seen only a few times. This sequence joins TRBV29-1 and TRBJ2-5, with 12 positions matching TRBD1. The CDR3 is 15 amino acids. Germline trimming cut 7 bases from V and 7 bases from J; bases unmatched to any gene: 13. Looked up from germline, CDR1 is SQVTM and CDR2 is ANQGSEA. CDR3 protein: CSGTGTGGFSGTQYF. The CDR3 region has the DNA TGCAGCGGGACCGGGACAGGGGGCTTTAGTGGGACCCAGTACTTC. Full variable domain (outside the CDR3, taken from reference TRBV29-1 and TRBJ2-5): SAVISQKPSRDICQRGTSLTIQCQVDSQVTMMFWYRQQPGQSLTLIATANQGSEATYESGFVIDKFPISRPNLTFSTLTVSNMSPEDSSIYLCSGTGTGGFSGTQYFGPGTRLLVL.

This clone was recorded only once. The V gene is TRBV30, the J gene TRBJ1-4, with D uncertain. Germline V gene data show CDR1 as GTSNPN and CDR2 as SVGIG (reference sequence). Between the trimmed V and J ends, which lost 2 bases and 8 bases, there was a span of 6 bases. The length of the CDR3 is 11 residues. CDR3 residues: CAWSNREKLFF. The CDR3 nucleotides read TGTGCCTGGAGTAATCGGGAAAAACTGTTTTTT.

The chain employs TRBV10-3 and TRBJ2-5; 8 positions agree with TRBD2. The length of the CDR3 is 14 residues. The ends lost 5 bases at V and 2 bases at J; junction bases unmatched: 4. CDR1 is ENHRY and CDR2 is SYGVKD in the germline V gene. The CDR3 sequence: CAISQSGGQETQYF. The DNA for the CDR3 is TGTGCCATCAGTCAAAGCGGGGGTCAAGAGACCCAGTACTTC.

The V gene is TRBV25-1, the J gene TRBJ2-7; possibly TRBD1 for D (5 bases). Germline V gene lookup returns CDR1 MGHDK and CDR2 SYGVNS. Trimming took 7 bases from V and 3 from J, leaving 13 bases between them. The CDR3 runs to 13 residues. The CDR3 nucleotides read TGTGCCAGCACCCCGCAGGGTGACTACGAGCAGTACTTC. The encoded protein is CASTPQGDYEQYF.

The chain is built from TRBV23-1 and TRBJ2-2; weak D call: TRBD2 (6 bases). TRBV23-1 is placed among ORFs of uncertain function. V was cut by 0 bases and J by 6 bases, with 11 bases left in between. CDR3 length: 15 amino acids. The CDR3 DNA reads TGCGCCAGCAGTCAATCGGCAGGGAGGCCCGGGGAGCTGTTTTTT. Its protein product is CASSQSAGRPGELFF.

CDR3 in amino acids: CASSLNIGLYEQYF. Here the CDR3 DNA reads TGTGCCAGCAGCTTAAATATCGGGCTCTACGAGCAGTACTTC. The chain combines TRBV7-2 with TRBJ2-7; the D is unclear. Germline values: CDR1 SGHTA, CDR2 FQGNSA. This CDR3 region has 14 residues. V shed 2 bases and J shed 3 bases, with 11 bases lying between them.

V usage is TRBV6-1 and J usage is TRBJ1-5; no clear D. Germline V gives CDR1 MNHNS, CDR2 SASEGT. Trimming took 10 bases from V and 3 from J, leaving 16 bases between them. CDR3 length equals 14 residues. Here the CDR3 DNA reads TGTGCCACCACTAATGACGGAAACAATCAGCCCCAGCATTTT. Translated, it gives CATTNDGNNQPQHF.

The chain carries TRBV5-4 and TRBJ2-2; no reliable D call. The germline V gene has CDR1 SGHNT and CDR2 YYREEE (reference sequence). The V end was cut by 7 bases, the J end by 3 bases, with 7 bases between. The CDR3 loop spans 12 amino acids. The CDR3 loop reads CASSQDTGELFF. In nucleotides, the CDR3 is TGTGCCAGCTCCCAGGACACCGGGGAGCTGTTTTTT.

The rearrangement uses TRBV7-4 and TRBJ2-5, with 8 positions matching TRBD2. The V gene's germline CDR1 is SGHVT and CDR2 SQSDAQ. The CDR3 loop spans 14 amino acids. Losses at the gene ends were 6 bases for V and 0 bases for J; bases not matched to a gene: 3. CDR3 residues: CASRRTSYQETQYF. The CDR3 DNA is TGTGCCAGCAGACGGACTAGCTACCAAGAGACCCAGTACTTC.

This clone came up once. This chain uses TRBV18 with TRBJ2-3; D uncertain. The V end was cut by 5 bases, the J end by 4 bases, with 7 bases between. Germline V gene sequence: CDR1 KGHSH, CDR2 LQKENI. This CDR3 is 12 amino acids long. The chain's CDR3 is CASSEAADTQYF. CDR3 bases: TGTGCCAGCTCAGAGGCGGCAGATACGCAGTATTTT.

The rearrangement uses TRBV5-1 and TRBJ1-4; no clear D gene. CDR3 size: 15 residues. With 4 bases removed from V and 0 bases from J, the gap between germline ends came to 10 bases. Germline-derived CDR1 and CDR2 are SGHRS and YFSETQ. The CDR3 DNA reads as TGCGCCAGCAGCCGAGGGATGGCAACTAATGAAAAACTGTTTTTT. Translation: CASSRGMATNEKLFF.

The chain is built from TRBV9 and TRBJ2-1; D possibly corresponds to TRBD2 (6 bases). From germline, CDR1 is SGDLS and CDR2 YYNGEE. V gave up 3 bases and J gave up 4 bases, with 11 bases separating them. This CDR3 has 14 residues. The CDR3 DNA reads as TGTGCCAGCAGCGCGGGGGATCTGTACAATGAGCAGTTCTTC. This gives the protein CASSAGDLYNEQFF.

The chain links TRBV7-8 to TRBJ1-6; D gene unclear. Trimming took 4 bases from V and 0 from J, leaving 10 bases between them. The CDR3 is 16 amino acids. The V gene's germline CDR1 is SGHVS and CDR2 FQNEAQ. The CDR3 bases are TGTGCCAGCAGCTCCCTAAGCTTCTCCTATAATTCACCCCTCCACTTT. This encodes CASSSLSFSYNSPLHF.

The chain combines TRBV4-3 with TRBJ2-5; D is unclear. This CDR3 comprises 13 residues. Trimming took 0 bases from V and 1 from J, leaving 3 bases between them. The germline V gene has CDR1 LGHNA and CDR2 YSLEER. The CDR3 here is CASSQDGQETQYF. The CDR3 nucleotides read TGCGCCAGCAGCCAAGACGGCCAAGAGACCCAGTACTTC.

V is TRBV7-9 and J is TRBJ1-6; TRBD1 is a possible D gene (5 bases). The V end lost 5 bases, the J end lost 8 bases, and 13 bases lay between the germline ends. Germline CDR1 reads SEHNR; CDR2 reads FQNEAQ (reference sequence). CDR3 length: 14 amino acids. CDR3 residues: CASSPGTPYSPLHF. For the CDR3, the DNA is TGTGCCAGCAGCCCCGGGACGCCATATTCACCCCTCCACTTT.

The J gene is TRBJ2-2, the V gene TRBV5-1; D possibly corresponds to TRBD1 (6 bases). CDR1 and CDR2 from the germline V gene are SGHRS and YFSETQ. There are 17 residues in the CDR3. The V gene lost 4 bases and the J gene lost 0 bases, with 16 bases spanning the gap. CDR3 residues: CASSLPLTGANTGELFF. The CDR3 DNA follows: TGCGCCAGCAGCCTGCCCTTGACAGGAGCGAACACCGGGGAGCTGTTTTTT.

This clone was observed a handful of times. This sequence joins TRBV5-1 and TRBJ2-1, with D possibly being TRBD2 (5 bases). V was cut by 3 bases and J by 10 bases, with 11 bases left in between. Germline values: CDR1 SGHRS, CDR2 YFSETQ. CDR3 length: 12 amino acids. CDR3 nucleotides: TGCGCCAGCAGCTCATGGACTGAAGAGCAGTTCTTC. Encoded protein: CASSSWTEEQFF.

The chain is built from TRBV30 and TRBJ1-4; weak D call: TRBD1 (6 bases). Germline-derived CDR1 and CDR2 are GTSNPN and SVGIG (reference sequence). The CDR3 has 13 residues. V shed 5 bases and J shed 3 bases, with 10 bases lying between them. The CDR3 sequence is CAWLGQPNEKLFF. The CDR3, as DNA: TGTGCCTGGTTAGGACAGCCTAATGAAAAACTGTTTTTT.

The CDR3 loop is CASSSNRRTGELFF. The CDR3 nucleotides are TGTGCCAGCAGCTCCAACAGGAGAACCGGGGAGCTGTTTTTT. The chain combines TRBV7-2 with TRBJ2-2, with D perhaps TRBD1 (5 bases). Germline V gene lookup returns CDR1 SGHTA and CDR2 FQGNSA. CDR3 length: 14 amino acids. V shed 4 bases and J shed 5 bases, with 11 bases lying between them.

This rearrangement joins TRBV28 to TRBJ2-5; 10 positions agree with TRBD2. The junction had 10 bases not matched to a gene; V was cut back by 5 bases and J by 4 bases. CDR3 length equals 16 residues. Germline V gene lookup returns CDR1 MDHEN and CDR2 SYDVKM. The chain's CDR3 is CASSPVAGGAGETQYF. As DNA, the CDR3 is TGTGCCAGCAGTCCGGTAGCGGGGGGAGCAGGAGAGACCCAGTACTTC.

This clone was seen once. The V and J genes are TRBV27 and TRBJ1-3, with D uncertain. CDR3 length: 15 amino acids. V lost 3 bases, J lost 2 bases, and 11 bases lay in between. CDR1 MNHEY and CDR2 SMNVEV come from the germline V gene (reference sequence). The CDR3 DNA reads TGTGCCAGCAGTTTTCGGTCGGGAGCTGGAAACACCATATATTTT. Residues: CASSFRSGAGNTIYF.

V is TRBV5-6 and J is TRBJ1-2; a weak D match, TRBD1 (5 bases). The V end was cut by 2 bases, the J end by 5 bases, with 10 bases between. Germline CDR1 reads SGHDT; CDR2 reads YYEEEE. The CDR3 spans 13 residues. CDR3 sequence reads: CASSFQGPYGYTF. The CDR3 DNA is TGTGCCAGCAGCTTTCAGGGTCCTTATGGCTACACCTTC.

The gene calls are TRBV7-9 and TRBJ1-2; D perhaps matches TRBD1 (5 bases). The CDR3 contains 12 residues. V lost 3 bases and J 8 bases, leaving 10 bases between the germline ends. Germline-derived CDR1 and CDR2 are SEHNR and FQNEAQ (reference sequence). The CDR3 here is CASSLGPLGYTF. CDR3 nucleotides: TGTGCCAGCAGCTTGGGACCTCTGGGCTACACCTTC.

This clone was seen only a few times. The CDR3 reads CASSISPNTGELFF. In nucleotides, the CDR3 is TGTGCCAGTAGTATATCCCCAAACACCGGGGAGCTGTTTTTT. This chain links TRBV19 with TRBJ2-2; the D is unclear. The germline V gene has CDR1 LNHDA and CDR2 SQIVND (reference sequence). The CDR3 has 14 amino acids. V gave up 2 bases and J gave up 2 bases, with 6 bases separating them.

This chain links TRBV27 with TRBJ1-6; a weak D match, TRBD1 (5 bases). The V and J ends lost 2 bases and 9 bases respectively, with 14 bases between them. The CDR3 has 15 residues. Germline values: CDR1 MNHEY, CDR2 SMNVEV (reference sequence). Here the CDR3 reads CASSLSPGVGSPLHF. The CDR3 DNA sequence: TGTGCCAGCAGTTTAAGCCCGGGGGTGGGTTCACCCCTCCACTTT.